One sample yielded the 14 T cell receptor beta chains listed below, sequenced in a study of blood T cell repertoires in COVID-19. Using immunoSEQ multiplex PCR, the repertoire was profiled, and TCRdb retains in-frame clones only, with some absent. The data hold roughly 250,000 clones, with 80% to 90% observed a single time. The specimen sequenced was peripheral blood. These receptors all come from a woman aged 50 to 65 with acute or convalescent COVID-19.

The chain has TRBV30 and TRBJ2-3, with D maybe TRBD2 (6 bases). V was pared by 2 bases and J by 0 bases, with 12 bases between. The CDR3 consists of 15 residues. Germline V lookup: CDR1 GTSNPN, CDR2 SVGIG (reference sequence). The CDR3 bases are TGTGCCTGGAGTCGTCTAGCGAGGAGCACAGATACGCAGTATTTT. This sequence encodes CAWSRLARSTDTQYF.

The chain is built from TRBV5-1 and TRBJ2-7, with TRBD1 matching 9 bases. Germline lookup yields CDR1 SGHRS and CDR2 YFSETQ. This CDR3 comprises 14 residues. V dropped 7 bases and J dropped 1; count of bases not matched to a gene: 6. The CDR3 loop reads CASAAGTGSYEQYF. CDR3 nucleotide sequence: TGCGCCAGCGCCGCCGGGACAGGGTCCTACGAGCAGTACTTC.

The count of this clone is one. The CDR3 nucleotides are TGTGCCAGCAGCTCTCCGGGACAGGCTGGCACTGAAGCTTTCTTT. This translates into CASSSPGQAGTEAFF. The V call is TRBV5-6, the J call TRBJ1-1; 8 positions match TRBD1. The germline CDR1 and CDR2 sequences are SGHDT and YYEEEE. The ends lost 3 bases at V and 4 bases at J; junction bases unmatched: 8. The CDR3 totals 15 residues.

In its sample, this clone was seen many times. The V call is TRBV27, the J call TRBJ1-6, with no clear D. The V gene's germline CDR1 is MNHEY and CDR2 SMNVEV (reference sequence). V was pared by 6 bases and J by 13 bases, with 19 bases between. The CDR3 length is 14 residues. Here the CDR3 DNA reads TGTGCCAGCAGACCTAGGCAGCACGTAATCCCCCTCCACTTT. Its translation: CASRPRQHVIPLHF.

The J gene is TRBJ2-1, the V gene TRBV4-3; 9 bases are shared with TRBD1. This CDR3 spans 17 amino acids. V lost 4 bases and J lost 5; bases outside the gene matches: 12. Germline CDR1 reads LGHNA; CDR2 reads YSLEER. CDR3 residues: CASSLGGARTGDNEQFF. As DNA, the CDR3 is TGCGCCAGCAGCCTAGGGGGGGCCCGGACAGGGGACAATGAGCAGTTCTTC.

This clone turned up a few times. The chain uses TRBV7-2 and TRBJ1-2, with 8 nucleotides matching TRBD1. J gave up 6 bases and V 6 bases, and 6 bases lay outside the gene matches. The CDR3 is 13 residues long. Germline V lookup: CDR1 SGHTA, CDR2 FQGNSA. The CDR3 protein is CASSHSTGDGYTF. In DNA, the CDR3 is TGTGCCAGCAGTCATTCGACAGGGGATGGCTACACCTTC.

This chain uses TRBV18 with TRBJ2-1; 10 positions match TRBD2. This CDR3 has 17 residues. CDR1 is KGHSH and CDR2 is LQKENI in the germline V gene. J lost 0 bases, V lost 2 bases, and 4 bases had no gene match. Written as DNA, the CDR3 is TGTGCCAGCTCACCAAGGGCTAGCGGGAGCTCCTACAATGAGCAGTTCTTC. Amino acids: CASSPRASGSSYNEQFF.

About this clone: This sample also contains other DNA sequences that code for the same CDR3. V usage is TRBV7-3 and J usage is TRBJ2-1; D is perhaps TRBD2 (6 bases). V was clipped by 4 bases and J by 1 base, with 11 bases between them. Germline values: CDR1 SGHTA, CDR2 FQGTGA. The CDR3 extends over 15 amino acids. The CDR3 is CASSSLAGSYNEQFF. The CDR3 bases are TGTGCCAGCAGCTCTTTGGCGGGGTCCTACAATGAGCAGTTCTTC.

This chain's CDR3 is CASSRNTGAGGANVLTF. The CDR3 coding sequence is TGCGCCAGCAGCCGCAACACAGGGGCGGGGGGGGCCAACGTCCTGACTTTC. The rearrangement links TRBV4-3 to TRBJ2-6; TRBD1 is a possible D gene (7 bases). This CDR3 has 17 residues. The germline V gene encodes CDR1 LGHNA and CDR2 YSLEER. Trimming stripped 4 bases from V and 4 bases from J, with 17 bases between.

The rearrangement joins TRBV27 to TRBJ2-7, with 10 bases matching TRBD1. Germline loops: CDR1 MNHEY, CDR2 SMNVEV (reference sequence). The length of the CDR3 is 14 residues. V trimming: 5 bases; J trimming: 0 bases; junction bases outside the gene matches: 1. The CDR3 DNA reads as TGTGCCAGCAGTCGGGACAGGGGCTCCTACGAGCAGTACTTC. Amino acids: CASSRDRGSYEQYF.

This clone turned up a few times. The V call is TRBV5-4, the J call TRBJ2-1; D not certain. Germline V gene data show CDR1 as SGHNT and CDR2 as YYREEE (reference sequence). V gave up 2 bases and J gave up 5 bases, with 14 bases separating them. CDR3 size: 15 residues. The DNA for the CDR3 is TGTGCCAGCAGCTTTGGCGGAAGGCCCAACAATGAGCAGTTCTTC. Its translation: CASSFGGRPNNEQFF.

V is TRBV18 and J is TRBJ1-2; possibly TRBD1 for D (5 bases). The CDR3 is 14 residues long. Germline CDR1 KGHSH, CDR2 LQKENI. The V gene lost 1 base and the J gene lost 6 bases, with 12 bases spanning the gap. CDR3 amino acids: CASSPQAGSNGYTF. The CDR3 region has the DNA TGTGCCAGCTCACCACAGGCAGGGTCGAATGGCTACACCTTC.

The CDR3 DNA sequence: TGTGCCAGCAGCTTAGGGGTGACAGGGCTTGAAGAGACCCAGTACTTC. It codes for CASSLGVTGLEETQYF. The rearrangement uses TRBV7-3 and TRBJ2-5; 7 bases are shared with TRBD1. Germline lookup yields CDR1 SGHTA and CDR2 FQGTGA. The CDR3 has 16 residues. V lost 2 bases, J lost 3 bases, and 9 bases stayed unmatched.

J is TRBJ2-1 and V is TRBV11-2; weak D call: TRBD2 (6 bases). Germline V gene sequence: CDR1 SGHAT, CDR2 FQNNGV. The CDR3 sequence is 13 residues long. Trimming pared 5 bases from V and 8 bases from J, leaving 13 bases between. CDR3 nucleotide sequence: TGTGCCAGCAGCACACGGACTACCTATGAGCAGTTCTTC. It encodes CASSTRTTYEQFF.